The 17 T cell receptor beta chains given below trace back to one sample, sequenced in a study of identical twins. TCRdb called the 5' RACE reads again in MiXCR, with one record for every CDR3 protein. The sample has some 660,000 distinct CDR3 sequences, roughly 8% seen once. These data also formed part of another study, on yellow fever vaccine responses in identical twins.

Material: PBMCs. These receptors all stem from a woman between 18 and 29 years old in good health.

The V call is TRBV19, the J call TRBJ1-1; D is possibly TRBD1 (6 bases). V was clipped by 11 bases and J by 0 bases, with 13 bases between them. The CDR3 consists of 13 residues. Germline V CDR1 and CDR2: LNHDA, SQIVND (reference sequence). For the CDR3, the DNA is TGTGCCGAGGGGGTTCTCATGAACACTGAAGCTTTCTTT. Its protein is CAEGVLMNTEAFF.

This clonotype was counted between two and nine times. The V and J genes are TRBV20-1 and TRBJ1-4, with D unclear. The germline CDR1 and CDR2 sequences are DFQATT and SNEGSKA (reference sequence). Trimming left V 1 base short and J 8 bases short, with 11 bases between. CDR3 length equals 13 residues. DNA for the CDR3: TGCAGTGCTAGAGTGATAGGTCCGGAAAAACTGTTTTTT. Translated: CSARVIGPEKLFF.

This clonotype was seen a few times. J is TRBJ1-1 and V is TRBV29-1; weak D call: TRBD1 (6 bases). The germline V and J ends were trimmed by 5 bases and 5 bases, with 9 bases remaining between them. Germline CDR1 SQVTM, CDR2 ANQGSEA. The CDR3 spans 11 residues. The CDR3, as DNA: TGCAGCGTTAGGGGGGGGACTGAAGCTTTCTTT. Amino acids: CSVRGGTEAFF.

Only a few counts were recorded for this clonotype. The DNA of the CDR3 is TGTGCCAGCAGCCCCGGGACTAGCGGGGACTACGAGCAGTACTTC. This sequence encodes CASSPGTSGDYEQYF. The chain links TRBV7-2 to TRBJ2-7, with 13 bases fitting TRBD2. The J segment lost 3 bases and the V segment lost 5 bases, leaving 4 bases of the junction unmatched. Germline V gives CDR1 SGHTA, CDR2 FQGNSA. This CDR3 is built from 15 residues.

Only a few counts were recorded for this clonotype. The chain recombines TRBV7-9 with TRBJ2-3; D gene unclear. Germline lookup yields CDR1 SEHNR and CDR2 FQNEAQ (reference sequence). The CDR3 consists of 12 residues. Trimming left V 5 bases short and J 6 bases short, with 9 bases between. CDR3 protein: CASSQPADTQYF. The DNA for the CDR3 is TGTGCCAGCAGCCAACCGGCTGATACGCAGTATTTT.

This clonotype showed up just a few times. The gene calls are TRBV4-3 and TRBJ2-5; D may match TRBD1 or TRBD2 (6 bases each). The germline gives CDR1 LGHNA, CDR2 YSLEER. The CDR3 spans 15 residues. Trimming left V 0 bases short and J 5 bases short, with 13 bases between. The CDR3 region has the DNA TGCGCCAGCAGCCAAGACCTCGGGGGCTGGGAGACCCAGTACTTC. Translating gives CASSQDLGGWETQYF.

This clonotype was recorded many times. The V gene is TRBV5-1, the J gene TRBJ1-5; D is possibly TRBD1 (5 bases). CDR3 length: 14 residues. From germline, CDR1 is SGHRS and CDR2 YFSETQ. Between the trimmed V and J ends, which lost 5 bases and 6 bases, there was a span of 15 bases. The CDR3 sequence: CASRYDSTSQPQHF. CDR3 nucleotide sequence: TGCGCCAGCAGATATGACAGTACCAGTCAGCCCCAGCATTTT.

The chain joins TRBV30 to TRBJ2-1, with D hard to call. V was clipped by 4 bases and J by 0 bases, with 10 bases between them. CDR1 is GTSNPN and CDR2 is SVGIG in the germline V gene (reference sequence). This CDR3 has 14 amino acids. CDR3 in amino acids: CAWTTDPSYNEQFF. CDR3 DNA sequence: TGTGCCTGGACGACTGACCCCTCCTACAATGAGCAGTTCTTC.

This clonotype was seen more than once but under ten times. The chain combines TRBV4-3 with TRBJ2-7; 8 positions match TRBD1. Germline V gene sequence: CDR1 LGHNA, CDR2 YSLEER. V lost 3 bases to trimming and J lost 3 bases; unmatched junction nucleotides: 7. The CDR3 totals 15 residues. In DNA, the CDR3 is TGCGCCAGCAGCCATGATGACAGGGGCGACTACGAGCAGTACTTC. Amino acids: CASSHDDRGDYEQYF.

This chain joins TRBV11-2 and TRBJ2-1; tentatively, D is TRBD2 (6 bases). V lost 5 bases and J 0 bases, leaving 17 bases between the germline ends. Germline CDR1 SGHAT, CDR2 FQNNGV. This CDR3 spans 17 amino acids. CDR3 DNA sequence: TGTGCCAGCAGCACCGGGACTCTTTACAGCTCCTACAATGAGCAGTTCTTC. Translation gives CASSTGTLYSSYNEQFF.

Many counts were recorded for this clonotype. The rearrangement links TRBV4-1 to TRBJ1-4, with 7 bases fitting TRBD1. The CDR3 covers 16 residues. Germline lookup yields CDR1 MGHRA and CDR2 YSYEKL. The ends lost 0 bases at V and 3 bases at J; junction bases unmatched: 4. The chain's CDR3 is CASSQDTGTANEKLFF. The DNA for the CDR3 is TGCGCCAGCAGCCAAGATACGGGGACAGCTAATGAAAAACTGTTTTTT.

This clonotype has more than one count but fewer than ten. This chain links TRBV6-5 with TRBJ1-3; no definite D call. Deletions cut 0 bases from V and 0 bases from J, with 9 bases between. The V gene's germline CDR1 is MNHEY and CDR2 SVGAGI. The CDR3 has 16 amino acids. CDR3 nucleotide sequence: TGTGCCAGCAGTTACTCACCCCGGAGCTCTGGAAACACCATATATTTT. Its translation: CASSYSPRSSGNTIYF.

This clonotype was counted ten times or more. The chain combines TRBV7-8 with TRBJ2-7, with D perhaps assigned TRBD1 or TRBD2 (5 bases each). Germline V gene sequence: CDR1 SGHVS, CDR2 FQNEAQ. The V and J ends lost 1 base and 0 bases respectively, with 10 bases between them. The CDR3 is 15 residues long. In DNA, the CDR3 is TGTGCCAGCAGCTTAGTAGCAGGGAGCTCCTACGAGCAGTACTTC. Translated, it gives CASSLVAGSSYEQYF.

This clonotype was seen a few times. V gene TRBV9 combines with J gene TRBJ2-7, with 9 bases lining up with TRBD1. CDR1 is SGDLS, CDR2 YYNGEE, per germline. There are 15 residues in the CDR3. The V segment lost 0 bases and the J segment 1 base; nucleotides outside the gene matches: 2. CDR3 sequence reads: CASSVDRGHSYEQYF. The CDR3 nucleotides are TGTGCCAGCAGCGTAGACAGGGGGCATTCCTACGAGCAGTACTTC.

Written as DNA, the CDR3 is TGTGCCAGCAGCTTCAGCGGGGGTACCTACAATGAGCAGTTCTTC. Translating gives CASSFSGGTYNEQFF. The V gene is TRBV6-1, the J gene TRBJ2-1; the match to TRBD2 covers 8 bases. The V segment lost 6 bases and the J segment 2 bases; nucleotides outside the gene matches: 6. Germline values: CDR1 MNHNS, CDR2 SASEGT. This CDR3 has 15 residues.

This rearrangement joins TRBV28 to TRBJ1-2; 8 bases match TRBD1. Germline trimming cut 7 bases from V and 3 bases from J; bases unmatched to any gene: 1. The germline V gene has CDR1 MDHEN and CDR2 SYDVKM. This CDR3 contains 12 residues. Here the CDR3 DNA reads TGTGCCAGCACAGGGGGCTACTATGGCTACACCTTC. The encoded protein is CASTGGYYGYTF.

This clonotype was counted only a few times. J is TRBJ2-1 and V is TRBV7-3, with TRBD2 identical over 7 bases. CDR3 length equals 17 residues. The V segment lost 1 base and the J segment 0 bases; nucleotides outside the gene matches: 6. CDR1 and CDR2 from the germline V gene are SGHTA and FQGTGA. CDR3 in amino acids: CASSLSGLAASYNEQFF. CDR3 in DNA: TGTGCCAGCAGCTTAAGTGGGCTAGCGGCCTCCTACAATGAGCAGTTCTTC.